The entry below describes one TCR beta chain. How the authors handled the data: Amplifying reference gene primers gave estimates of nucleated cell counts. Profiled with immunoSEQ multiplex PCR; TCRdb holds only in-frame clones, not every one. The DNA gave D and trimming, while V, J and clone size come from that table. The sample includes 200,000 to 250,000 clones, approximately 78% of them seen just once. This record belongs to a study of blood T cell repertoires in COVID-19. In the study overall: From the United States, Italy and Spain came samples of acute and convalescent COVID-19. In each case, the material was cDNA or gDNA derived from T cells, B-cell-depleted T cells, or PBMCs.

With 3 bases removed from V and 7 bases from J, the gap between germline ends came to 13 bases. CDR3 length: 13 amino acids. The germline CDR1 and CDR2 sequences are DFQATT and SNEGSKA (reference sequence). This chain connects TRBV20-1 to TRBJ1-5; D may be TRBD1 (6 bases). The sample was peripheral blood. This TCR derives from a woman in her 40s with acute or convalescent COVID-19. DNA for the CDR3: TGCAGTGCTAGTCTGGCAGGGGCACAGCCCCAGCATTTT. It encodes CSASLAGAQPQHF.